This T cell receptor beta chain was identified in a study of T cell repertoires in cytomegalovirus infection (dated by TCRdb to between 2019 and 2020). General notes on the study: Because public TCR beta signatures pointed to carriage of CMV infection together with the matching HLA type, the HLA type of each donor mattered for the analysis. Broader findings and caveats from the paper: Cumulative frequency of public TCR beta family members discriminated carriers of CMV infection plus the relevant HLA type in this cohort and an independent approximately 370-donor cohort. The ex vivo response was dominated by HLA-C-restricted CMV-specific TCR beta clonotypes, and the single most frequent clonotype in two of eight donors was supplied by these HLA-C-restricted clonotypes.

The sequencer listed for this sample is Illumina HiSeq 1500. TCRdb reran the public reads through fastp at Q25 and MiXCR, keeping productive beta chains. Every distinct CDR3 protein forms one entry, paired with its most common genes and DNA. The sample data list roughly 230,000 distinct CDR3 sequences, and approximately 17% of these were observed just once. The ten top clones hold around half of the sample. To note about this clonotype: Its antigen is not yet known. Qualities for individual bases were not recorded, and no much larger clone is one base off.

V and J lose 0 bases and 4 bases, and a span of 6 bases separates them. Counted from cysteine to phenylalanine, this CDR3 has 14 amino acids. Of the read, only the CDR3 DNA is kept; its 42 bases are in frame from base 1. Via the germline V gene, CDR1 is MNHEY and CDR2 SVGEGT. Sequenced: CD8+ T cells from PBMCs. This chain is built from TRBV6-2 or TRBV6-3 and TRBJ2-2; the D gene remains uncertain. This clonotype was sampled from a human donor in good health (CMV status not recorded). Some clones in this sample may be carry-over from other donors' samples. The CDR3: CASSYSSFTGELFF. The DNA sequence is as follows: TGTGCCAGCAGTTACTCGAGCTTCACCGGGGAGCTGTTTTTT.